This TCR beta chain stems from a study of blood T cell repertoires in COVID-19. On the study more broadly: Some COVID-19 samples were acute and others convalescent; all came from the United States, Italy and Spain. PBMCs, B-cell-depleted T cells, or T cells provided the cDNA or gDNA that made up the material.

Original data processing: Scientists estimated how many nucleated cells there were by amplifying reference gene primers. The repertoire was sequenced with immunoSEQ multiplex PCR; TCRdb's copy has only in-frame clones and lacks some. D and trimming come from the DNA, and the V and J calls and clone size come from that table. The data hold approximately 26,000 clones, with around nine tenths observed a single time. There are 15 residues in the CDR3. The V end was cut by 2 bases, the J end by 7 bases, with 12 bases between. CDR1 is MNHNS and CDR2 is SASEGT in the germline V gene. The TCR originated in a man aged 65-85 years with active COVID-19. This chain connects TRBV6-1 to TRBJ1-6; tentatively, D is TRBD1 (5 bases). Sequencing was done on a sample of peripheral blood. The CDR3 sequence is CASSELRQLNSPLHF. Here the CDR3 DNA reads TGTGCCAGCAGTGAATTGCGACAGTTAAATTCACCCCTCCACTTT.